These 20 T cell receptor beta chains were all obtained from the same sample, sequenced in a study of blood T cell repertoires in COVID-19. The method was immunoSEQ multiplex PCR; TCRdb's version includes in-frame clones alone and lacks a portion of them. The table has 25,000 to 35,000 clones, around 63% seen once. The specimen was peripheral blood. The receptors come from a human donor in a cohort sampled during active COVID-19.

V gene TRBV7-3 combines with J gene TRBJ2-7, with 7 bases aligning to TRBD2. The germline V gene encodes CDR1 SGHTA and CDR2 FQGTGA. This CDR3 is built from 13 residues. Germline trimming cut 5 bases from V and 4 bases from J; bases unmatched to any gene: 5. The CDR3 here is CASSRGLGYEQYF. CDR3 sequence (DNA): TGTGCCAGCAGCCGCGGACTAGGGTACGAGCAGTACTTC. The whole variable domain, remainder taken from reference TRBV7-3 and TRBJ2-7, is GAGVSQTPSNKVTEKGKYVELRCDPISGHTALYWYRQSLGQGPEFLIYFQGTGAADDSGLPNDRFFAVRPEGSVSTLKIQRTERGDSAVYLCASSRGLGYEQYFGPGTRLTVT.

This clone was recorded a few times. The chain employs TRBV7-2 and TRBJ2-2; D uncertain. The CDR3 has 15 residues. The germline V and J ends were trimmed by 0 bases and 0 bases, with 5 bases remaining between them. Germline CDR1 and CDR2: SGHTA and FQGNSA. CDR3 nucleotide sequence: TGTGCCAGCAGCTTAGCTCAGGCGAACACCGGGGAGCTGTTTTTT. Protein product: CASSLAQANTGELFF. Full variable domain (missing parts from reference TRBV7-2 and TRBJ2-2): GAGVSQSPSNKVTEKGKDVELRCDPISGHTALYWYRQSLGQGLEFLIYFQGNSAPDKSGLPSDRFSAERTGGSVSTLTIQRTQQEDSAVYLCASSLAQANTGELFFGEGSRLTVL.

This clone occurred a few times. V gene TRBV4-1 combines with J gene TRBJ1-4; D not certain. Germline V gene data show CDR1 as MGHRA and CDR2 as YSYEKL. This CDR3 spans 15 amino acids. The V end was cut by 1 base, the J end by 3 bases, with 9 bases between. The CDR3 spells CASSQGRGANEKLFF. The DNA of the CDR3 is TGCGCCAGCAGCCAAGGTCGGGGAGCTAATGAAAAACTGTTTTTT.

In this sample, this clone turned up a few times. The CDR3 region is CASRLDRGPYEQYF. Written as DNA, the CDR3 is TGTGCCAGCAGATTAGACAGGGGTCCCTACGAGCAGTACTTC. V gene TRBV5-4 combines with J gene TRBJ2-7, with 8 nucleotides matching TRBD1. V trimming: 5 bases; J trimming: 2 bases; junction bases outside the gene matches: 6. The germline V gene has CDR1 SGHNT and CDR2 YYREEE (reference sequence). This CDR3 has 14 amino acids.

V usage is TRBV23-1 and J usage is TRBJ2-7; tentatively, D is TRBD1 (6 bases). Being an ORF, TRBV23-1 has a function that is uncertain. Between the trimmed V and J ends, which lost 2 bases and 2 bases, there was a span of 13 bases. CDR3 length: 15 residues. The CDR3 DNA reads TGCGCCAGCAGTCAAGAGGACAGTTCTGCCTACGAGCAGTACTTC. Protein sequence: CASSQEDSSAYEQYF.

This clone has a count of ten or more. The chain employs TRBV5-1 and TRBJ1-2; tentatively, D is TRBD1 (6 bases). This CDR3 has 17 residues. V was pared by 0 bases and J by 8 bases, with 23 bases between. In germline, CDR1 is SGHRS, CDR2 YFSETQ. The CDR3 spells CASSLAGGPQGRQGYTF. In DNA, the CDR3 is TGCGCCAGCAGCTTGGCGGGTGGGCCCCAGGGGCGTCAGGGCTACACCTTC. Full variable domain (missing parts from reference TRBV5-1 and TRBJ1-2): KAGVTQTPRYLIKTRGQQVTLSCSPISGHRSVSWYQQTPGQGLQFLFEYFSETQRNKGNFPGRFSGRQFSNSRSEMNVSTLELGDSALYLCASSLAGGPQGRQGYTFGSGTRLTVV.

J is TRBJ1-3 and V is TRBV5-5; possible D gene TRBD1, 6 bases. In germline, CDR1 is SGHKS, CDR2 YYEKEE (reference sequence). The CDR3 is made up of 15 amino acids. Trimming pared 2 bases from V and 0 bases from J, leaving 9 bases between. The CDR3 protein is CASSFQGSSGNTIYF. CDR3 bases: TGTGCCAGCAGCTTCCAGGGGAGCTCTGGAAACACCATATATTTT. Complete variable domain (other parts from reference TRBV5-5 and TRBJ1-3): DAGVTQSPTHLIKTRGQQVTLRCSPISGHKSVSWYQQVLGQGPQFIFQYYEKEERGRGNFPDRFSARQFPNYSSELNVNALLLGDSALYLCASSFQGSSGNTIYFGEGSWLTVV.

This chain uses TRBV6-1 with TRBJ1-3; D not certain. V was shortened by 2 bases and J by 2 bases, with 16 bases between the two germline ends. This CDR3 has 17 amino acids. Germline V gene sequence: CDR1 MNHNS, CDR2 SASEGT. Here the CDR3 reads CASSEWSGRSAGNTIYF. The CDR3 DNA reads TGTGCCAGCAGTGAATGGTCAGGTCGATCCGCTGGAAACACCATATATTTT.

The chain uses TRBV24-1 and TRBJ1-5; weak D call: TRBD1 (6 bases). This CDR3 is built from 16 residues. In germline, CDR1 is KGHDR, CDR2 SFDVKD. The V and J ends lost 5 bases and 1 base respectively, with 14 bases between them. The CDR3 nucleotides read TGTGCCACCAGTGCCTACAGGGAAGTGAGCAATCAGCCCCAGCATTTT. It codes for CATSAYREVSNQPQHF.

V and J are TRBV24-1 and TRBJ1-2; D perhaps matches TRBD1 (6 bases). The CDR3 is made up of 13 amino acids. Germline CDR1 is KGHDR and CDR2 is SFDVKD. V lost 5 bases to trimming and J lost 4 bases, with 10 bases between them. The CDR3 sequence: CATSGGPGYGYTF. Written as DNA, the CDR3 is TGTGCCACCAGTGGGGGGCCGGGCTATGGCTACACCTTC.

This chain uses TRBV5-4 with TRBJ2-2, with D maybe TRBD1 (6 bases). The CDR3 spans 17 residues. V lost 4 bases and J lost 4, with 20 bases in between. Germline loops: CDR1 SGHNT, CDR2 YYREEE (reference sequence). Here the CDR3 reads CASSPTFRGLGTGELFF. CDR3 DNA sequence: TGTGCCAGCAGCCCAACCTTCAGGGGCCTGGGCACCGGGGAGCTGTTTTTT.

The chain combines TRBV9 with TRBJ2-7; 9 nucleotides agree with TRBD1. This CDR3 contains 15 residues. V shed 3 bases and J 0 bases; nucleotides not matched to a gene: 4. Germline V CDR1 and CDR2: SGDLS, YYNGEE. The CDR3 protein is CASSALGQGSYEQYF. The CDR3 DNA follows: TGTGCCAGCAGCGCACTGGGACAGGGCTCCTACGAGCAGTACTTC. The full variable domain, with the rest looked up from reference TRBV9 and TRBJ2-7, is DSGVTQTPKHLITATGQRVTLRCSPRSGDLSVYWYQQSLDQGLQFLIQYYNGEERAKGNILERFSAQQFPDLHSELNLSSLELGDSALYFCASSALGQGSYEQYFGPGTRLTVT.

The chain uses TRBV18 and TRBJ2-3; possible D gene TRBD1, 5 bases. CDR3 size: 14 residues. Germline CDR1 KGHSH, CDR2 LQKENI. V lost 3 bases and J lost 3, with 10 bases in between. Written as DNA, the CDR3 is TGTGCCAGCTCACCTTCGACAGAGACAGATACGCAGTATTTT. It codes for CASSPSTETDTQYF.

The chain employs TRBV4-3 and TRBJ1-2; D ambiguous. Germline CDR1 reads LGHNA; CDR2 reads YSLEER. V dropped 0 bases and J dropped 7 bases, with 15 bases sitting between them. The CDR3 spans 15 residues. CDR3 residues: CASSQDVGPGVGYTF. The DNA for the CDR3 is TGCGCCAGCAGCCAAGATGTCGGCCCCGGGGTTGGCTACACCTTC.

This clone showed up just a few times. The chain links TRBV7-3 to TRBJ1-2; tentatively, D is TRBD1 (5 bases). CDR1 and CDR2 from the germline V gene are SGHTA and FQGTGA. The CDR3 spans 16 residues. V was shortened by 5 bases and J by 0 bases, with 16 bases between the two germline ends. The CDR3 DNA sequence: TGTGCCAGCAGCCCTAGGGGTACCCACGCTAACTATGGCTACACCTTC. Translation gives CASSPRGTHANYGYTF.

This chain uses TRBV19 with TRBJ2-4, with 7 bases that match TRBD1. Germline CDR1 LNHDA, CDR2 SQIVND (reference sequence). The V gene end was trimmed by 6 bases and the J gene end by 0 bases; junction bases not matched to a gene: 5. The CDR3 is made up of 15 amino acids. As DNA, the CDR3 is TGTGCCAGTAGCTGGGGACAGTTAGCCAAAAACATTCAGTACTTC. Amino acid sequence: CASSWGQLAKNIQYF.

This clone came up a few times. V usage is TRBV27 and J usage is TRBJ2-7, with 8 bases identical to TRBD1. Germline assignment: CDR1 MNHEY and CDR2 SMNVEV (reference sequence). V dropped 6 bases and J dropped 2; count of bases not matched to a gene: 18. This CDR3 is built from 18 residues. CDR3 nucleotide sequence: TGTGCCAGCAGCGAGACCTATTTACGGACAGGGAAGACCTACGAGCAGTACTTC. Translating gives CASSETYLRTGKTYEQYF.

The gene calls are TRBV3-1 (or the pseudogene TRBV3-2) and TRBJ2-5; 9 nucleotides line up with TRBD1. This CDR3 comprises 14 residues. Trimming removed 3 bases from V and 4 bases from J; junction bases left unmatched: 3. The germline CDR1 and CDR2 sequences are LGHDT and YNNKEL (reference sequence). The DNA for the CDR3 is TGTGCCAGCAGCCACCGGGACAGGGCAGAGACCCAGTACTTC. This translates into CASSHRDRAETQYF.

The chain has TRBV10-3 and TRBJ2-5, with TRBD2 matching over 9 bases. Germline-derived CDR1 and CDR2 are ENHRY and SYGVKD. Trimming took 4 bases from V and 1 from J; bases not matched to a gene: 10. The length of the CDR3 is 17 residues. CDR3 sequence (DNA): TGTGCCATCAGTGTATCCGGTGGACTAGCGAGCCAAGAGACCCAGTACTTC. Protein: CAISVSGGLASQETQYF.

This sequence joins TRBV3-1 (or the pseudogene TRBV3-2) and TRBJ1-6; TRBD1 aligns across 7 bases. Germline V CDR1 and CDR2: LGHDT, YNNKEL (reference sequence). Losses at the gene ends were 1 base for V and 8 bases for J; bases not matched to a gene: 5. This CDR3 has 15 amino acids. CDR3 sequence reads: CASSQGYQGDSPLHF. CDR3 sequence (DNA): TGTGCCAGCAGCCAAGGATACCAGGGGGATTCACCCCTCCACTTT.